Listed here are 21 T cell receptor beta chains from one sample, sequenced in a study of cytomegalovirus exposure and HLA in healthy donors. PCR was performed using 60 Vbeta and 13 Jbeta primers. Libraries were prepared by immunoSEQ multiplex PCR; TCRdb keeps only in-frame clonotypes and omits some of them. In the table there are some 130,000 clones, 66% of which are singletons. The sample was PBMCs. These receptors were taken from a human donor in good health.

This clone was detected once. The chain has TRBV9 and TRBJ2-2; TRBD2 might be the D (6 bases). The germline CDR1 and CDR2 sequences are SGDLS and YYNGEE. This CDR3 has 15 residues. V lost 2 bases to trimming and J lost 7 bases, with 15 bases between them. The CDR3 bases are TGTGCCAGCAGCGTGGGGGGTGGGGTTGGCGGGGAGCTGTTTTTT. Amino acids: CASSVGGGVGGELFF.

The V call is TRBV6-6, the J call TRBJ2-2; 8 bases match TRBD2. The CDR3 consists of 15 residues. V lost 7 bases, J lost 7 bases, and 11 bases stayed unmatched. CDR1 MNHNY and CDR2 SVGAGI come from the germline V gene (reference sequence). CDR3: CASIPSGRAGGELFF. CDR3 nucleotides: TGTGCCAGCATCCCTTCCGGGAGGGCTGGCGGGGAGCTGTTTTTT.

The CDR3 region has the DNA TGTGCCAGCAGCTACTCCGCGGGGCCGCAGTTCTTC. Its protein is CASSYSAGPQFF. V and J are TRBV7-6 and TRBJ2-1; D is perhaps TRBD2 (6 bases). This CDR3 has 12 residues. CDR1 and CDR2 (germline): SGHVS, FNYEAQ. Trimming took off 4 bases at V and 12 bases at J, with 13 bases between the two ends.

The chain couples TRBV27 to TRBJ1-2; no firm D call. The ends were cut back, 6 bases at V and 4 bases at J, with 15 bases in the middle. Germline V gene sequence: CDR1 MNHEY, CDR2 SMNVEV (reference sequence). The CDR3 consists of 14 residues. The CDR3 reads CASRPLPGVYGYTF. The CDR3 nucleotides read TGTGCCAGCAGGCCACTCCCCGGTGTCTATGGCTACACCTTC.

In this sample, this clone turned up a few times. The V and J genes are TRBV28 and TRBJ2-7; D may be TRBD1 (5 bases). V lost 8 bases to trimming and J lost 2 bases, with 13 bases between them. The germline CDR1 and CDR2 sequences are MDHEN and SYDVKM. The CDR3 runs to 13 residues. CDR3 DNA sequence: TGTGCCAGCGTTGGGGCCATAACCTACGAGCAGTACTTC. Protein product: CASVGAITYEQYF.

This clone showed up just a few times. The rearrangement links TRBV19 to TRBJ1-5; D call uncertain. The CDR3 has 13 amino acids. From germline, CDR1 is LNHDA and CDR2 SQIVND (reference sequence). Trimming stripped 5 bases from V and 6 bases from J, with 11 bases between. CDR3 protein: CASSARRGQPQHF. DNA for the CDR3: TGTGCCAGTAGTGCCCGGCGGGGTCAGCCCCAGCATTTT.

The rearrangement joins TRBV28 to TRBJ2-5, with 10 bases that match TRBD2. The CDR3 extends over 14 amino acids. Germline trimming cut 2 bases from V and 6 bases from J; bases unmatched to any gene: 3. Germline V gene data show CDR1 as MDHEN and CDR2 as SYDVKM. The CDR3 DNA is TGTGCCAGCAGTTTAGAACTAGCGGGAAAGACCCAGTACTTC. Translation gives CASSLELAGKTQYF.

As for this clone: The same CDR3 is also encoded by other DNA sequences in this sample. This rearrangement joins TRBV28 to TRBJ2-7; tentatively, D is TRBD1 (6 bases). V dropped 5 bases and J dropped 3 bases, with 8 bases sitting between them. Germline lookup yields CDR1 MDHEN and CDR2 SYDVKM. This CDR3 comprises 12 residues. The CDR3 DNA follows: TGTGCCAGCAGTCTGGACAGCTACGAGCAGTACTTC. Translated: CASSLDSYEQYF.

The rearrangement links TRBV11-2 to TRBJ1-4, with D maybe TRBD1 (5 bases). The CDR3 spans 15 residues. Germline values: CDR1 SGHAT, CDR2 FQNNGV. Trimming shortened V by 5 bases and J by 6 bases, and 16 bases separated the two germline ends. CDR3 nucleotides: TGTGCCAGCAGCCCCTGGACACGGAGCGATGAAAAACTGTTTTTT. Amino acids: CASSPWTRSDEKLFF.

This sequence joins TRBV28 and TRBJ2-7; 10 bases are shared with TRBD2. The CDR3 consists of 15 residues. Germline V gene data show CDR1 as MDHEN and CDR2 as SYDVKM. V shed 2 bases, J shed 5 bases, and the junction held 6 bases outside the gene matches. The CDR3 DNA follows: TGTGCCAGCAGTTTAAAGGCTAGCGGGAGTAACGAGCAGTACTTC. It is translated as CASSLKASGSNEQYF.

This rearrangement joins TRBV10-3 to TRBJ2-1, with TRBD2 matching 10 bases. The CDR3 is made up of 15 amino acids. Germline CDR1 is ENHRY and CDR2 is SYGVKD. The V segment lost 1 base and the J segment 7 bases; nucleotides outside the gene matches: 4. In DNA, the CDR3 is TGTGCCATCAGTGAGTTTAGCGGGGGGTGGAATGAGCAGTTCTTC. This gives the protein CAISEFSGGWNEQFF.

This chain uses TRBV11-2 with TRBJ2-7; TRBD1 matches at 7 bases. With 5 bases clipped from V and 5 bases from J, the junction kept 15 bases outside the gene matches. Per germline, CDR1 SGHAT and CDR2 FQNNGV. This CDR3 contains 16 residues. The chain's CDR3 is CASSTILGGLGDEQYF. The CDR3 DNA is TGTGCCAGCAGCACAATTCTAGGGGGCTTGGGGGACGAGCAGTACTTC.

The chain recombines TRBV4-1 with TRBJ2-1, with a tentative D call TRBD1 (5 bases). The CDR3 loop spans 14 amino acids. CDR1 and CDR2 (germline): MGHRA, YSYEKL. V was shortened by 3 bases and J by 6 bases, with 12 bases between the two germline ends. In DNA form, the CDR3 reads TGCGCCAGCAGCCATCCCGGAACAGGCAATGAGCAGTTCTTC. The encoded protein is CASSHPGTGNEQFF.

The V and J genes are TRBV6-6 and TRBJ1-5; TRBD1 aligns across 7 bases. Per germline, CDR1 MNHNY and CDR2 SVGAGI (reference sequence). This CDR3 has 14 amino acids. The V segment lost 5 bases and the J segment 5 bases; nucleotides outside the gene matches: 6. The CDR3 is CASSPITGDQPQHF. DNA of the CDR3: TGTGCCAGCAGTCCGATCACAGGGGATCAGCCCCAGCATTTT.

The J gene is TRBJ2-7, the V gene TRBV5-8; D is unclear. Trimming pared 4 bases from V and 5 bases from J, leaving 16 bases between. The CDR3 covers 14 residues. CDR1 and CDR2 (germline): SGHTS, YDEGEE. The CDR3 bases are TGTGCCAGCAGCGGCCGTAACCCCTTCCACGAGCAGTACTTC. Translating gives CASSGRNPFHEQYF.

The genes are TRBV10-2 and TRBJ2-2; maybe TRBD1 (6 bases). This CDR3 contains 18 residues. Germline CDR1 reads WSHSY; CDR2 reads SAAADI. V was cut by 8 bases and J by 7 bases, with 29 bases left in between. This CDR3 is CASLNRATGRSLGGELFF. The CDR3 region has the DNA TGCGCCAGCCTAAACAGGGCGACTGGGCGGAGCCTTGGCGGGGAGCTGTTTTTT.

The rearrangement uses TRBV11-3 and TRBJ2-7, with a tentative D call TRBD2 (6 bases). The CDR3 extends over 14 amino acids. Germline values: CDR1 SGHNT, CDR2 YENEEA. The V gene lost 3 bases and the J gene lost 2 bases, with 11 bases spanning the gap. The CDR3 reads CASSLGLGAYEQYF. CDR3 sequence (DNA): TGTGCCAGCAGCTTGGGACTCGGAGCCTACGAGCAGTACTTC.

The V and J genes are TRBV5-1 and TRBJ2-1, with 13 bases that match TRBD2. The CDR3 consists of 15 residues. The junction had 10 bases not matched to a gene; V was cut back by 6 bases and J by 10 bases. The V gene's germline CDR1 is SGHRS and CDR2 YFSETQ. CDR3 sequence: CASTSGLAGPAEQFF. In DNA form, the CDR3 reads TGCGCCAGCACCTCGGGACTAGCGGGGCCGGCGGAGCAGTTCTTC.

This clone was counted a few times. The V gene is TRBV5-1, the J gene TRBJ2-2; TRBD1 agrees at 7 bases. This CDR3 contains 18 residues. V trimming: 3 bases; J trimming: 1 base; junction bases outside the gene matches: 12. Germline V gives CDR1 SGHRS, CDR2 YFSETQ. In nucleotides, the CDR3 is TGCGCCAGCAGCTCACCGACAGGGACCTATCTGAACACCGGGGAGCTGTTTTTT. This codes for CASSSPTGTYLNTGELFF.

This clone came up once. The CDR3 here is CASSALRGDTQYF. As DNA, the CDR3 is TGTGCCAGCAGCGCGCTAAGAGGAGATACGCAGTATTTT. The chain is built from TRBV7-9 and TRBJ2-3, with D unclear. CDR1 SEHNR and CDR2 FQNEAQ come from the germline V gene (reference sequence). The V end lost 5 bases, the J end lost 5 bases, and 11 bases lay between the germline ends. The CDR3 spans 13 residues.

This clone was seen a handful of times. This rearrangement joins TRBV10-2 to TRBJ1-1; no reliable D call. The CDR3 is 13 amino acids. The V gene's germline CDR1 is WSHSY and CDR2 SAAADI. Trimming pared 5 bases from V and 3 bases from J, leaving 10 bases between. CDR3 in amino acids: CASSSGRYTEAFF. As DNA, the CDR3 is TGCGCCAGCAGTTCGGGGAGGTACACTGAAGCTTTCTTT.